The 18 T cell receptor beta chains in this list originate from one sample, sequenced in a study of blood T cell repertoires in COVID-19. Clones were read by immunoSEQ multiplex PCR, and TCRdb kept only the in-frame ones, dropping some. The table shows approximately 180,000 clones, with more than 80% occurring only once. Source material: PBMCs or T cells enriched from blood (not recorded which). The receptor set was obtained from a man aged 40-49 years who had recovered from COVID-19.

This chain connects TRBV6-5 to TRBJ1-2; 7 nucleotides agree with TRBD1. CDR1 is MNHEY, CDR2 SVGAGI, per germline. V shed 7 bases and J 7 bases; nucleotides not matched to a gene: 9. The CDR3 runs 13 residues. DNA of the CDR3: TGTGCCAGCACCACCTCAGGGGGTCGTGGCTACACCTTC. Its protein is CASTTSGGRGYTF.

This CDR3 is CASSEARVGTEAFF. CDR3 DNA: TGTGCCAGCAGTGAAGCGCGGGTGGGCACTGAAGCTTTCTTT. The V call is TRBV2, the J call TRBJ1-1; D remains unclear. Per germline, CDR1 SNHLY and CDR2 FYNNEI. The CDR3 extends over 14 amino acids. V lost 0 bases and J lost 4, with 9 bases in between.

The rearrangement links TRBV30 to TRBJ1-5; maybe TRBD1 (5 bases). CDR3 length: 11 residues. V gave up 7 bases and J gave up 11 bases, with 15 bases separating them. The germline CDR1 and CDR2 sequences are GTSNPN and SVGIG (reference sequence). The CDR3 nucleotides are TGTGCCTCCGACTCAGGGTCGACCCAGCATTTT. It codes for CASDSGSTQHF.

The chain combines TRBV5-8 with TRBJ1-5, with D maybe TRBD1 (6 bases). With 10 bases removed from V and 0 bases from J, the gap between germline ends came to 20 bases. CDR3 length equals 16 residues. Germline V gene lookup returns CDR1 SGHTS and CDR2 YDEGEE. The CDR3 DNA reads as TGTGCCTCTAGGGGGAGGGAACCTTATAGCAATCAGCCCCAGCATTTT. Its protein product is CASRGREPYSNQPQHF.

V gene TRBV2 combines with J gene TRBJ1-2; D possibly corresponds to TRBD1 (6 bases). The CDR3 runs to 15 residues. The V gene lost 4 bases and the J gene lost 0 bases, with 12 bases spanning the gap. Germline V lookup: CDR1 SNHLY, CDR2 FYNNEI. In DNA form, the CDR3 reads TGTGCCAGCAGTGGGGGGGGCCCGGCTAACTATGGCTACACCTTC. It codes for CASSGGGPANYGYTF.

The rearrangement uses TRBV30 and TRBJ2-7; D possibly corresponds to TRBD2 (5 bases). The CDR3 covers 12 residues. Per germline, CDR1 GTSNPN and CDR2 SVGIG (reference sequence). Trimming cost V 2 bases and J 7 bases, with 12 bases left between them. CDR3 coding DNA: TGTGCCTGGAGTCATCGGAGGAGTGAGCAGTACTTC. Translated, it gives CAWSHRRSEQYF.

V gene TRBV11-3 combines with J gene TRBJ2-1, with D tentatively TRBD2 (6 bases). This CDR3 has 12 amino acids. With 5 bases removed from V and 8 bases from J, the gap between germline ends came to 10 bases. From germline, CDR1 is SGHNT and CDR2 YENEEA. In DNA, the CDR3 is TGTGCCAGCAGCGGGAGGCGGGATGAGCAGTTCTTC. Translated: CASSGRRDEQFF. The complete variable domain, with remaining parts taken from reference TRBV11-3 and TRBJ2-1, reads EAGVVQSPRYKIIEKKQPVAFWCNPISGHNTLYWYLQNLGQGPELLIRYENEEAVDDSQLPKDRFSAERLKGVDSTLKIQPAELGDSAVYLCASSGRRDEQFFGPGTRLTVL.

V and J are TRBV2 and TRBJ1-5; D possibly corresponds to TRBD1 (5 bases). This CDR3 has 14 amino acids. Trimming took off 1 base at V and 7 bases at J, with 11 bases between the two ends. Per the germline V gene, CDR1 is SNHLY and CDR2 is FYNNEI. The CDR3 spells CASSEEGGGQPQHF. In nucleotides, the CDR3 is TGTGCCAGCAGTGAAGAGGGCGGGGGGCAGCCCCAGCATTTT.

The chain carries TRBV14 and TRBJ2-7, with D possibly TRBD1 on 5 matching bases. Trimming left V 4 bases short and J 5 bases short, with 12 bases between. Germline V CDR1 and CDR2: SGHDN, FVKESK. The CDR3 length is 13 residues. In DNA form, the CDR3 reads TGTGCCAGCAGCCTCCTTGGACAAAACGAGCAGTACTTC. It encodes CASSLLGQNEQYF.

Written as DNA, the CDR3 is TGTGCCAGCAGTGAAGCGGGGTGGGCAGGGGGAGTAGGCTACACCTTC. Its protein product is CASSEAGWAGGVGYTF. This rearrangement joins TRBV6-1 to TRBJ1-2, with TRBD1 identical over 7 bases. After removal of 0 bases from V and 8 bases from J, the junction contained 12 bases not matched to a gene. The CDR3 has 16 residues. The germline V gene has CDR1 MNHNS and CDR2 SASEGT.

The genes are TRBV19 and TRBJ2-7, with TRBD2 matching over 11 bases. In germline, CDR1 is LNHDA, CDR2 SQIVND (reference sequence). V lost 3 bases to trimming and J lost 2 bases; unmatched junction nucleotides: 3. The CDR3 spans 15 residues. Here the CDR3 DNA reads TGTGCCAGTAGTATGGGGACTAGCGGAGCCTACGAGCAGTACTTC. Translated, it gives CASSMGTSGAYEQYF. Using reference TRBV19 and TRBJ2-7 for the parts outside the CDR3, the full variable domain is DGGITQSPKYLFRKEGQNVTLSCEQNLNHDAMYWYRQDPGQGLRLIYYSQIVNDFQKGDIAEGYSVSREKKESFPLTVTSAQKNPTAFYLCASSMGTSGAYEQYFGPGTRLTVT.

The chain couples TRBV19 to TRBJ1-4, with D unresolved. This CDR3 comprises 13 residues. Germline assignment: CDR1 LNHDA and CDR2 SQIVND (reference sequence). The V end was cut by 6 bases, the J end by 5 bases, with 10 bases between. The DNA for the CDR3 is TGTGCCAGTAGCCGAGGGAGGAATGAAAAACTGTTTTTT. It specifies CASSRGRNEKLFF.

This chain connects TRBV7-2 to TRBJ1-2, with 9 bases fitting TRBD1. The CDR3 is made up of 15 amino acids. Germline trimming cut 1 base from V and 4 bases from J; bases unmatched to any gene: 4. Germline CDR1 SGHTA, CDR2 FQGNSA. CDR3 region: CASSLDAGQGYGYTF. CDR3 nucleotide sequence: TGTGCCAGCAGCTTAGACGCGGGACAGGGCTATGGCTACACCTTC. Looking up the rest from reference TRBV7-2 and TRBJ1-2 gives the full variable domain: GAGVSQSPSNKVTEKGKDVELRCDPISGHTALYWYRQSLGQGLEFLIYFQGNSAPDKSGLPSDRFSAERTGGSVSTLTIQRTQQEDSAVYLCASSLDAGQGYGYTFGSGTRLTVV.

This chain links TRBV25-1 with TRBJ1-1, with unresolved D. CDR1 and CDR2 from the germline V gene are MGHDK and SYGVNS. The CDR3 length is 14 residues. V lost 6 bases to trimming and J lost 1 base, with 12 bases between them. The DNA of the CDR3 is TGTGCCAGCAGAGGACTCGGTCCGAACACTGAAGCTTTCTTT. Translating it yields CASRGLGPNTEAFF.

The chain employs TRBV5-1 and TRBJ2-5; weak D call: TRBD2 (6 bases). Trimming removed 3 bases from V and 5 bases from J, with 17 bases in between. CDR1 and CDR2 from the germline V gene are SGHRS and YFSETQ. This CDR3 comprises 15 residues. The CDR3 region has the DNA TGCGCCAGCAGCTCCCTCGTGACCCGGGGGGAGACCCAGTACTTC. Amino acid sequence: CASSSLVTRGETQYF.

The chain is built from TRBV11-2 and TRBJ2-5; possible D gene TRBD1, 6 bases. V was cut by 4 bases and J by 3 bases, with 12 bases left in between. CDR3 length equals 14 residues. Germline V gene lookup returns CDR1 SGHAT and CDR2 FQNNGV. The CDR3 DNA reads as TGTGCCAGCAGCTCCGGACAGTATGAAGAGACCCAGTACTTC. Its protein product is CASSSGQYEETQYF.

The chain has TRBV7-9 and TRBJ1-2; the D is unclear. Germline loops: CDR1 SEHNR, CDR2 FQNEAQ (reference sequence). The CDR3 sequence is 16 residues long. Trimming took 4 bases from V and 2 from J, leaving 17 bases between them. The CDR3 coding sequence is TGTGCCAGCAGCTCCAGCGGGATGGGATTGAACTATGGCTACACCTTC. This codes for CASSSSGMGLNYGYTF.

The V gene is TRBV7-2, the J gene TRBJ1-4; perhaps TRBD1 as D (5 bases). CDR3 length: 16 amino acids. Per germline, CDR1 SGHTA and CDR2 FQGNSA. V lost 1 base and J lost 9, with 18 bases in between. The CDR3 loop reads CASSLGAVSGWKKLFF. The CDR3 DNA reads as TGTGCCAGCAGCTTAGGTGCCGTGTCAGGGTGGAAAAAACTGTTTTTT.